This record covers a single T cell receptor (beta chain). Its antigen remains unidentified. A multiplex PCR was run with 60 Vbeta primers and 13 Jbeta primers. Produced via immunoSEQ multiplex PCR; TCRdb's table is partial and in-frame only. This repertoire shows over 150,000 clones, less than 90% found once; its top ten account for 0.38%. The data were taken from a study of cytomegalovirus exposure and HLA in healthy donors. Study at large: Within the Caucasian-associated ancestry cluster were roughly 82% of the 300 to 450 genotyped donors. Study results and caveats: The study flagged some 180 TCR beta chains as cytomegalovirus-associated. Most observed TCR sequences were rare, whereas some public TCRs were detected in many donors. Among CMV-associated TCR beta chains, most appeared HLA-restricted in a later analysis.

V lost 4 bases, J lost 6 bases, and 15 bases lay in between. In germline, CDR1 is SQVTM, CDR2 ANQGSEA. The CDR3 runs to 13 residues. Sample: PBMCs. The TCR was taken from a boy aged 2 to 10 in good health and CMV-seronegative. The gene calls are TRBV29-1 and TRBJ1-1; D perhaps matches TRBD1 (5 bases). The CDR3 DNA sequence: TGCAGCGTTGCCCGGGCCAGGGCCGCTGAAGCTTTCTTT. It encodes CSVARARAAEAFF.